The entry that follows covers one TCR beta chain sequence. Its antigen is not identified. This CDR3 is 15 amino acids long. Trimming cost V 3 bases and J 2 bases, with 16 bases left between them. Germline CDR1 DFQATT, CDR2 SNEGSKA (reference sequence). TCRdb analysed the 5' RACE reads with MiXCR anew, one entry per CDR3 protein. The profile shows under 1 million distinct CDR3 sequences, approximately 13% of them singletons. This sample was taken from a study of identical twins. Study results and limitations: Out-of-frame sharing of TCR alpha in monozygotic twins was underestimated by models. Twins' excess sharing was less marked for out-of-frame beta sequences.

The same sample was also studied in work on yellow fever vaccine responses in identical twins. That source adds: Twins' vaccine T cell response reportedly gave the appearance of partial convergence and partial personalization.

Sample: PBMCs. V is TRBV20-1 and J is TRBJ2-5, with D possibly matching TRBD2 (6 bases). This TCR was recovered from a woman aged 18 to 35 in good health. The CDR3 reads CSARTGGEVQETQYF. The CDR3 DNA reads as TGCAGTGCTAGGACCGGGGGAGAGGTTCAAGAGACCCAGTACTTC.